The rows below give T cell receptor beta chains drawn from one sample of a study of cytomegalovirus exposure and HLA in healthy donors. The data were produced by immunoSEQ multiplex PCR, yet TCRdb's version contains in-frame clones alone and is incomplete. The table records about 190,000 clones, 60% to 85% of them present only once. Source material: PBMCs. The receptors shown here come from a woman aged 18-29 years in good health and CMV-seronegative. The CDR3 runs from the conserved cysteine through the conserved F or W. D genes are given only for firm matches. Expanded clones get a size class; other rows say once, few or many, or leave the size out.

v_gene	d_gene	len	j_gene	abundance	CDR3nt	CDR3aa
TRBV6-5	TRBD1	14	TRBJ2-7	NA	TGTGCCAGCAGTTATAGGGGGCCCATCGACGAGCAGTACTTC	CASSYRGPIDEQYF
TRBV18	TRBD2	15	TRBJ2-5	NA	TGTGCCAGCTCCAAAGCGGGGGGGTCCTTTGAGACCCAGTACTTC	CASSKAGGSFETQYF
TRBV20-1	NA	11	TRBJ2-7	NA	TGCAGTGCTAGAGCCCACTACGAGCAGTACTTC	CSARAHYEQYF
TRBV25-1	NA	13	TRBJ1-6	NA	TGTGCCAGCGCCCGGGACTTAGCCTCACCCCTCCACTTT	CASARDLASPLHF
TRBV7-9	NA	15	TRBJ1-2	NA	TGTGCCAGCAGCCCAGCTAGGGGCCTCAACTATGGCTACACCTTC	CASSPARGLNYGYTF
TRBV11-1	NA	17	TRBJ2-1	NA	TGTGCCAGCAGCTTCTTCCTCTCGGGAAAGGGGGACAATGAGCAGTTCTTC	CASSFFLSGKGDNEQFF
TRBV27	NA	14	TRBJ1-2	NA	TGTGCCAGCAGTTCTGGGGCCTCTAACTATGGCTACACCTTC	CASSSGASNYGYTF
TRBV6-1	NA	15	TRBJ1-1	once	TGTGCCAGCAGTGAGTACAGGGCTCCGGGAACTGAAGCTTTCTTT	CASSEYRAPGTEAFF
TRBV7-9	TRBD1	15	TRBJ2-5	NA	TGTGCCAGCAGCCCCCGGGACAGGGATCCCGAGACCCAGTACTTC	CASSPRDRDPETQYF
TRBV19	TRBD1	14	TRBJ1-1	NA	TGTGCCAGTAGTTGGGACAGGATTTTGCCTGAAGCTTTCTTT	CASSWDRILPEAFF
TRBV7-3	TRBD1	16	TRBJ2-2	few	TGTGCCAGCAGCTCGACCCCAGGGGGGAACACCGGGGAGCTGTTTTTT	CASSSTPGGNTGELFF
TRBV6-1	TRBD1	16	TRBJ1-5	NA	TGTGCCAGCAGTGAAACCTCTTCCGGGACAGTCCCGCCCCAGCATTTT	CASSETSSGTVPPQHF
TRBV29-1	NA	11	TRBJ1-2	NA	TGCAGCGTTGTAGGCGGCTATGGCTACACCTTC	CSVVGGYGYTF
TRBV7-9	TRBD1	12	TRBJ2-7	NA	TGTTCCAGCAGCCGGACAGGGTTCGAGCAGTACTTC	CSSSRTGFEQYF
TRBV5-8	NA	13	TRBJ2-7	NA	TGTGCCAGCAGCTTGGGGAGGGAGTACGAGCAGTACTTC	CASSLGREYEQYF
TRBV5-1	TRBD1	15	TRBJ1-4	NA	TGCGCCAGCAGCTTGGCAGCCAGGGGGCTGGAAAAACTGTTTTTT	CASSLAARGLEKLFF
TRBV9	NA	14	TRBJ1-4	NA	TGTGCCAGCAGCGTAGGAACGCGGAATGAAAAACTGTTTTTT	CASSVGTRNEKLFF
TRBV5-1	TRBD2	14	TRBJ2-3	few	TGCGCCAGCATGCGGGGGGAGGTCACAGATACGCAGTATTTT	CASMRGEVTDTQYF
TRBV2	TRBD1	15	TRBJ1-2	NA	TGTGCCAGCAGTGAAGTCCCGGGACAGGGCTATGGCTACACCTTC	CASSEVPGQGYGYTF
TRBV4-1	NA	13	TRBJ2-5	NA	TGCGCCAGCAGCCGACAGGTTCAAGAGACCCAGTACTTC	CASSRQVQETQYF
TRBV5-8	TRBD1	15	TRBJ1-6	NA	TGTGCCAGCAGCTTGGCTGACAGGGGACGGGCACCCCTCCACTTT	CASSLADRGRAPLHF
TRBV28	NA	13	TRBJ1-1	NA	TGTGCCAGCACCAACGGGGGTAAGACTGAAGCTTTCTTT	CASTNGGKTEAFF
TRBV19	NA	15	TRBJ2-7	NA	TGTGCCAGTAGTATTGCCCCAGACGGGGCCTACGAGCAGTACTTC	CASSIAPDGAYEQYF
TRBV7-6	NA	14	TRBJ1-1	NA	TGTGCCAGCAGCCAGGAAGCAGGGCACACTGAAGCTTTCTTT	CASSQEAGHTEAFF
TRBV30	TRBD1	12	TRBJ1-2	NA	TGTGCCTGGAGGGGGACAGGGGTCGGCTACACCTTC	CAWRGTGVGYTF
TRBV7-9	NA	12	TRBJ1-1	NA	TGTGCCAGCAGCTTAGGGAGCCCGGGAGCTTTCTTT	CASSLGSPGAFF
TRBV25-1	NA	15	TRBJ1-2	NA	TGTGCCAGCAGTCCTAACAGGGATGGAAACTATGGCTACACCTTC	CASSPNRDGNYGYTF
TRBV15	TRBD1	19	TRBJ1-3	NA	TGTGCCACCAGCAGAACCCGGGACAGGGGGCGAATATCTGGAAACACCATATATTTT	CATSRTRDRGRISGNTIYF
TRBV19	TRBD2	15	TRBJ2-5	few	TGTGCCAGTAGTAAAGGACTAGCGAGTTGGGAGACCCAGTACTTC	CASSKGLASWETQYF
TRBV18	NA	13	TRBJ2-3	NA	TGTGCCAGCTCACCGTCTGGCACAGATACGCAGTATTTT	CASSPSGTDTQYF
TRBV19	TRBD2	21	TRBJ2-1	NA	TGTGCCAGTGAAAGGGGACCCAACCCGAACTGGCGGGAGCGAGCCTACAATGAGCAGTTCTTC	CASERGPNPNWRERAYNEQFF
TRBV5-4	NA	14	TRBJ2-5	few	TGTGCCAGCAGCTTGGAGTCAGGGAAAGAGACCCAGTACTTC	CASSLESGKETQYF
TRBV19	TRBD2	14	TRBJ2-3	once	TGTGCCAGTGGCCAGCGGGGCCCCACAGATACGCAGTATTTT	CASGQRGPTDTQYF
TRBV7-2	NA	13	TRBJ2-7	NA	TGTGCCAGCAGCTTACTCTTGCTGGAGAGGCAGTACTTC	CASSLLLLERQYF
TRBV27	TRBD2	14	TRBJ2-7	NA	TGTGCCAGCAGTTTGCGCGGGGGGGCGTACGAGCAGTACTTC	CASSLRGGAYEQYF
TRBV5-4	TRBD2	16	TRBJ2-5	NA	TGTGCCAGCAGCTTGCCGTCCGCGGGAGGAGAAGAGACCCAGTACTTC	CASSLPSAGGEETQYF
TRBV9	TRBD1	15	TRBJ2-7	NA	TGTGCCAGCAGCGCTACCGGGACAGGGAGCCGCGAGCAGTACTTC	CASSATGTGSREQYF
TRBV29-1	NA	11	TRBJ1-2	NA	TGCAGCGTTGAGTCCCAGGATGGCTACACCTTC	CSVESQDGYTF
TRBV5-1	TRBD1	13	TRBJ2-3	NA	TGCGCCAGTAACAGGGGGCAGACAGATACGCAGTATTTT	CASNRGQTDTQYF
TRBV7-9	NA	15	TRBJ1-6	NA	TGTGCCAGCAGCTCCATACAGGGTCGTAATTCACCCCTCCACTTT	CASSSIQGRNSPLHF
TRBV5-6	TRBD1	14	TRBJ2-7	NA	TGTGCCAGCAGCATAGGACAGGGTAGGTACGAGCAGTACTTC	CASSIGQGRYEQYF
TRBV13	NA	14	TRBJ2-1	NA	TGTGCCAGCAGCCCGGGGAGATCGGGCAATGAGCAGTTCTTC	CASSPGRSGNEQFF
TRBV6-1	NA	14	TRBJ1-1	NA	TGTGCCAGCATCCCCACTATAGAAAACACTGAAGCTTTCTTT	CASIPTIENTEAFF